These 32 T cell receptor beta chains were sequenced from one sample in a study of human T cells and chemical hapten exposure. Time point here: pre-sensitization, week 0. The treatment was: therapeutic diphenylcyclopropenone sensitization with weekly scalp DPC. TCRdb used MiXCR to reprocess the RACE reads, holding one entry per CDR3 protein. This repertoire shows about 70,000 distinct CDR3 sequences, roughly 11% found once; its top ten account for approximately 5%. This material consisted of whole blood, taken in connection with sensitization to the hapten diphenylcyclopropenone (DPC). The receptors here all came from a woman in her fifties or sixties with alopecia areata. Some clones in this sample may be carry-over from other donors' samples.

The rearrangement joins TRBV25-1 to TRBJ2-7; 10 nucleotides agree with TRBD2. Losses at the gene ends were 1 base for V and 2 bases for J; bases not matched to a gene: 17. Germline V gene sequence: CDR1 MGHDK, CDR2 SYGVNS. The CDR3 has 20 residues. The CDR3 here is CASSESPGTSDNRFTYEQYF. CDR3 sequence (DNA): TGTGCCAGCAGTGAATCCCCCGGGACTAGCGACAACAGGTTTACCTACGAGCAGTACTTC.

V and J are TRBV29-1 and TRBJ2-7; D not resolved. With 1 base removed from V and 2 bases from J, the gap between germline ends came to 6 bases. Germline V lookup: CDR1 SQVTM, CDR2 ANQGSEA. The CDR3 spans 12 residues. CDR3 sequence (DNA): TGCAGCGTTGAAGGACATACCTACGAGCAGTACTTC. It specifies CSVEGHTYEQYF.

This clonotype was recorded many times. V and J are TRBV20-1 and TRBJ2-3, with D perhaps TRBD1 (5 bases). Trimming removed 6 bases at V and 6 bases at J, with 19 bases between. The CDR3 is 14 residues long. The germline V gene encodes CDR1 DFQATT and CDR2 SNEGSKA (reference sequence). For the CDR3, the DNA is TGCAGTGCAACACAAGGGGATCACGCGGATACGCAGTATTTT. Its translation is CSATQGDHADTQYF.

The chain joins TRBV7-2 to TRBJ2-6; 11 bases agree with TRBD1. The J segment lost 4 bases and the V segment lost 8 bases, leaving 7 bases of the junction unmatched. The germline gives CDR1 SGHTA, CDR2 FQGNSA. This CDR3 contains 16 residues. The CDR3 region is CASSGQGAHGANVLTF. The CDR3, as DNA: TGTGCCAGCTCAGGACAGGGGGCGCACGGGGCCAACGTCCTGACTTTC.

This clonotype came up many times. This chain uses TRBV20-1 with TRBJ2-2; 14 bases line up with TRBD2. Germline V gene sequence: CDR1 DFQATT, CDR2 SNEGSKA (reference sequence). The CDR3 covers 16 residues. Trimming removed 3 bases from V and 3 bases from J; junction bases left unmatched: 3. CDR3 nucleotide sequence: TGCAGTGCTAGGACTAGCGGGAGGGCCCACACCGGGGAGCTGTTTTTT. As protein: CSARTSGRAHTGELFF.

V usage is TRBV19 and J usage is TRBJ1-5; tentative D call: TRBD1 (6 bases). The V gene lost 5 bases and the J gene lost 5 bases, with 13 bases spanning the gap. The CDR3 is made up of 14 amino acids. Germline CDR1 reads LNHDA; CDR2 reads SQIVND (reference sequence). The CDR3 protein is CASSQQGTHQPQHF. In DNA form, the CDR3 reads TGTGCCAGTAGTCAACAGGGTACGCATCAGCCCCAGCATTTT.

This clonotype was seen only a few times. The DNA for the CDR3 is TGTGCCAGCAGCCGCAGCGGCACTGAAGCTTTCTTT. Its translation: CASSRSGTEAFF. The rearrangement links TRBV7-8 to TRBJ1-1; D gene ambiguous. The CDR3 consists of 12 residues. Trimming shortened V by 5 bases and J by 4 bases, and 8 bases separated the two germline ends. CDR1 SGHVS and CDR2 FQNEAQ come from the germline V gene. Full variable domain (remainder filled in from reference TRBV7-8 and TRBJ1-1): GAGVSQSPRYKVAKRGQDVALRCDPISGHVSLFWYQQALGQGPEFLTYFQNEAQLDKSGLPSDRFFAERPEGSVSTLKIQRTQQEDSAVYLCASSRSGTEAFFGQGTRLTVV.

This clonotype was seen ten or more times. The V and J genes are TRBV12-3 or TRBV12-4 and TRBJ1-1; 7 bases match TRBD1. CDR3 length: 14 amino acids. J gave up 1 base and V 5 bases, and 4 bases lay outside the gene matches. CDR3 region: CASSTGVPNTEAFF. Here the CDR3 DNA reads TGTGCCAGCAGTACAGGGGTTCCGAACACTGAAGCTTTCTTT.

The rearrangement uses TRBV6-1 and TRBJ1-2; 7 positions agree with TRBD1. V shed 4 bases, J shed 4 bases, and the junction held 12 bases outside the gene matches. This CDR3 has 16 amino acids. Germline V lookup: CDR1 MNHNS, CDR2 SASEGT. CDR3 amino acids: CASSGYIFDRAYGYTF. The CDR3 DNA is TGTGCCAGCAGTGGATATATCTTCGACAGGGCCTATGGCTACACCTTC.

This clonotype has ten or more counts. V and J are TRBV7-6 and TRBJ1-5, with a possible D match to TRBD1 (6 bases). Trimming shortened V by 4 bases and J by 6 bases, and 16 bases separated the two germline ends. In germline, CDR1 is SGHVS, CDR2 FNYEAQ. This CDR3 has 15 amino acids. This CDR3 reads CASSSSGQRGQPQHF. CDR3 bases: TGTGCCAGCAGCTCATCGGGACAAAGAGGTCAGCCCCAGCATTTT. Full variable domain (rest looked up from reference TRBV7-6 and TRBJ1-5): GAGVSQSPRYKVTKRGQDVALRCDPISGHVSLYWYRQALGQGPEFLTYFNYEAQQDKSGLPNDRFSAERPEGSISTLTIQRTEQRDSAMYRCASSSSGQRGQPQHFGDGTRLSIL.

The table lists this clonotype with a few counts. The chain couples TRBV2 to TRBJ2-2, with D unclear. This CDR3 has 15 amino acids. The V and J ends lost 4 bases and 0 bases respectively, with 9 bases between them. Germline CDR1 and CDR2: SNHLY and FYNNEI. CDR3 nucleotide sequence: TGTGCCAGCAGTGGAAGACTCTCGAACACCGGGGAGCTGTTTTTT. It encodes CASSGRLSNTGELFF.

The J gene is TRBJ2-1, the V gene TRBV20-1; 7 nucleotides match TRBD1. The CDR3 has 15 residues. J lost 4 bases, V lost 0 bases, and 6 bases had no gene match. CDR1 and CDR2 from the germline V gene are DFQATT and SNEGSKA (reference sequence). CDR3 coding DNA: TGCAGTGCTAGAGATGGTGGGACAGAATACAATGAGCAGTTCTTC. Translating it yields CSARDGGTEYNEQFF.

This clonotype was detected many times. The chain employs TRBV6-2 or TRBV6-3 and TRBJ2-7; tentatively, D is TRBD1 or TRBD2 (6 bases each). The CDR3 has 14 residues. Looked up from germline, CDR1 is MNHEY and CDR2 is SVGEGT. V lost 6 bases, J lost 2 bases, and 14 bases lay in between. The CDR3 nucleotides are TGTGCCAGCAGCTCCACCGGGGGCCCCTACGAGCAGTACTTC. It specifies CASSSTGGPYEQYF.

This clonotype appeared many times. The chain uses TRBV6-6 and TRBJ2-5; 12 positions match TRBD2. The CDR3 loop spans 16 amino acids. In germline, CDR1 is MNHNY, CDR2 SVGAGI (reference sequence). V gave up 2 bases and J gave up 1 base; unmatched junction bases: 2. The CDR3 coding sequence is TGTGCCAGCAGTTACACTAGCGGGGGGCGCCAAGAGACCCAGTACTTC. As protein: CASSYTSGGRQETQYF.

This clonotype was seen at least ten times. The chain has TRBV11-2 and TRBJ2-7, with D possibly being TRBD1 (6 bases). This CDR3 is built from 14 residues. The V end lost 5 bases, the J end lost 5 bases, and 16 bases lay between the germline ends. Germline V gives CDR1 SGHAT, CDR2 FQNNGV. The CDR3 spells CASSLWTASHEQYF. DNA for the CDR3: TGTGCCAGCAGCCTCTGGACAGCCAGCCACGAGCAGTACTTC.

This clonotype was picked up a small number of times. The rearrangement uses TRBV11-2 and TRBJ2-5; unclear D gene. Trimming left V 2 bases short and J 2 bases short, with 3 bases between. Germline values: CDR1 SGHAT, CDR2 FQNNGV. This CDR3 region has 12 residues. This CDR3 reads CASSLLQETQYF. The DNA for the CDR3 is TGTGCCAGCAGCTTACTTCAAGAGACCCAGTACTTC.

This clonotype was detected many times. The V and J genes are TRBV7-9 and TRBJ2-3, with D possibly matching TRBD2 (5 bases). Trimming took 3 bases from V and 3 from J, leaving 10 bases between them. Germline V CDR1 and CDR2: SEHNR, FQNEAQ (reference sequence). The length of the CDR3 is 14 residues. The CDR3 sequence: CASSLARGTDTQYF. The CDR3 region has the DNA TGTGCCAGCAGCTTGGCAAGAGGGACAGATACGCAGTATTTT.

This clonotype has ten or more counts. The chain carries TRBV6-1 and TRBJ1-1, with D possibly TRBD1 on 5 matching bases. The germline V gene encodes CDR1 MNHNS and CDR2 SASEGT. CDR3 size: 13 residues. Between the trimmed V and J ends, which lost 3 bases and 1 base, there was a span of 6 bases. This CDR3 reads CASSDRENTEAFF. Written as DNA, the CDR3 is TGTGCCAGCAGTGACAGGGAGAACACTGAAGCTTTCTTT.

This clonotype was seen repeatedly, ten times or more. CDR3 DNA: TGTGCCAGCAGTATCGGGTCCGGACAGCCCCAGCATTTT. This codes for CASSIGSGQPQHF. The rearrangement links TRBV2 to TRBJ1-5, with unresolved D. CDR3 length: 13 amino acids. Germline CDR1 and CDR2: SNHLY and FYNNEI. The V end was cut by 5 bases, the J end by 7 bases, with 12 bases between.

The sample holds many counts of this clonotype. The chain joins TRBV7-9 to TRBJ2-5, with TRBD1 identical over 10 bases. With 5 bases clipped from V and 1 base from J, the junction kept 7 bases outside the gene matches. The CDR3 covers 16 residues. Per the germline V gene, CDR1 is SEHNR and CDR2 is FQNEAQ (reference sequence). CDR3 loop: CASSPRQGAFQETQYF. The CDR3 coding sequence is TGTGCCAGCAGCCCCCGACAGGGGGCGTTCCAAGAGACCCAGTACTTC.

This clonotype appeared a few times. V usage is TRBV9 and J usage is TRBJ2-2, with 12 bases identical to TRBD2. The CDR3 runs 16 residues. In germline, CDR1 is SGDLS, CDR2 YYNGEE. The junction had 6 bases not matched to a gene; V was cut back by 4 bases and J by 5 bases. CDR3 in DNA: TGTGCCAGCAGCCGGGGAGGGACTAGCGGGACCGGGGAGCTGTTTTTT. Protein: CASSRGGTSGTGELFF.

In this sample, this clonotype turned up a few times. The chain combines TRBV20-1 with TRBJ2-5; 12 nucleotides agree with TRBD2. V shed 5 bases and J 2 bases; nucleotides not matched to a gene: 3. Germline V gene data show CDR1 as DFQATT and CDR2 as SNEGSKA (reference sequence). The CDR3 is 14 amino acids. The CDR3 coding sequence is TGCAGTGCTGGAGGACTAGCGGGGCAAGAGACCCAGTACTTC. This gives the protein CSAGGLAGQETQYF.

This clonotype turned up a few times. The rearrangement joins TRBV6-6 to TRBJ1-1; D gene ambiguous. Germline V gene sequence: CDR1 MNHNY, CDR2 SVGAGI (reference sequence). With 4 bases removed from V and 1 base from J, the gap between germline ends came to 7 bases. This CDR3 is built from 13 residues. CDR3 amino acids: CASSFPGNTEAFF. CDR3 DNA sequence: TGTGCCAGCAGTTTCCCGGGGAACACTGAAGCTTTCTTT.

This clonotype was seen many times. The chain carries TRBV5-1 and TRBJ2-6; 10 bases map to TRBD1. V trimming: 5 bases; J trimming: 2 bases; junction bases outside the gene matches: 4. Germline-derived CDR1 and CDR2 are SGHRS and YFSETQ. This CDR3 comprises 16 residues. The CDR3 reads CASSETGGAGANVLTF. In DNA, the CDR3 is TGCGCCAGCAGTGAGACAGGGGGCGCTGGGGCCAACGTCCTGACTTTC.

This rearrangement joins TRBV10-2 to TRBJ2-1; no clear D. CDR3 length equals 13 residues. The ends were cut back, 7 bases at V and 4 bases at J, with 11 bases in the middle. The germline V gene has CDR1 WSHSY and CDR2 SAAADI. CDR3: CASTLDVYNEQFF. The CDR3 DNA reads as TGCGCCAGCACCCTGGACGTTTACAATGAGCAGTTCTTC.

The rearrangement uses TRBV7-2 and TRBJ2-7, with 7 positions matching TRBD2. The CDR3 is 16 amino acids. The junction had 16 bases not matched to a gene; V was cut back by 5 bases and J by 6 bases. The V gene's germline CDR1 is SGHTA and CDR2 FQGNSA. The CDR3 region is CASSQERGQGRSEQYF. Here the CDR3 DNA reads TGTGCCAGCAGCCAAGAGCGGGGCCAGGGTCGCAGCGAGCAGTACTTC. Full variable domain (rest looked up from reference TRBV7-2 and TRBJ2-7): GAGVSQSPSNKVTEKGKDVELRCDPISGHTALYWYRQSLGQGLEFLIYFQGNSAPDKSGLPSDRFSAERTGGSVSTLTIQRTQQEDSAVYLCASSQERGQGRSEQYFGPGTRLTVT.

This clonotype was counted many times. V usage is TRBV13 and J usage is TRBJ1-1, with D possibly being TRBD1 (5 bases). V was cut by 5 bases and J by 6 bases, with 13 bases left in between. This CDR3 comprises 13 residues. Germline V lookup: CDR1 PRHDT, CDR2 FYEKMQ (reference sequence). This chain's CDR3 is CASSRRQFAEAFF. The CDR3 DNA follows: TGTGCCAGCAGCAGAAGACAGTTTGCTGAAGCTTTCTTT.

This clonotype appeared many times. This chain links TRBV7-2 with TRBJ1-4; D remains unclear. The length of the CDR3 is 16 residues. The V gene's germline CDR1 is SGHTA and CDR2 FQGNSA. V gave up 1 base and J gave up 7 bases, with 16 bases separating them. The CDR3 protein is CASSLDPGRWREKLFF. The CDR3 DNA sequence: TGTGCCAGCAGCTTAGATCCGGGGAGGTGGCGTGAAAAACTGTTTTTT.

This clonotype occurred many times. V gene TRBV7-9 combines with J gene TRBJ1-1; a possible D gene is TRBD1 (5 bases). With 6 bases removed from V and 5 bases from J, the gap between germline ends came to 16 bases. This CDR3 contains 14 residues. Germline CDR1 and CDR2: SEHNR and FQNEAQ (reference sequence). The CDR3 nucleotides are TGTGCCAGCAGGACCACCGAGGGGTGGACTGAAGCTTTCTTT. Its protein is CASRTTEGWTEAFF.

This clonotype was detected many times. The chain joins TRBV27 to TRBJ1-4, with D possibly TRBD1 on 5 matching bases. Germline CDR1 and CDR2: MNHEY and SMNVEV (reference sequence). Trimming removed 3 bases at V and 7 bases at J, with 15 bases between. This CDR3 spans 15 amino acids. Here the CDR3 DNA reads TGTGCCAGCAGTTTCGTTGGGGGTCATTCTGAAAAACTGTTTTTT. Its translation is CASSFVGGHSEKLFF.

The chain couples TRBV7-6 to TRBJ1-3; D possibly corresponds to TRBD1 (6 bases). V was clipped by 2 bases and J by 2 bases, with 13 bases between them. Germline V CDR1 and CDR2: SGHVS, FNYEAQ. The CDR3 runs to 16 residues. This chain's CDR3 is CASSLFRGGAGNTIYF. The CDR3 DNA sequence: TGTGCCAGCAGCTTATTCAGGGGCGGTGCTGGAAACACCATATATTTT. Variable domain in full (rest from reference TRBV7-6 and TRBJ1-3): GAGVSQSPRYKVTKRGQDVALRCDPISGHVSLYWYRQALGQGPEFLTYFNYEAQQDKSGLPNDRFSAERPEGSISTLTIQRTEQRDSAMYRCASSLFRGGAGNTIYFGEGSWLTVV.

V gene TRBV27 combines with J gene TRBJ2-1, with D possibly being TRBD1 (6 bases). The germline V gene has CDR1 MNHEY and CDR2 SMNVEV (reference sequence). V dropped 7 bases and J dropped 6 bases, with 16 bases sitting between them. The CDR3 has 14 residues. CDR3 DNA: TGTGCCAGCAACCTCATCAGGGGTCTCAATGAGCAGTTCTTC. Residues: CASNLIRGLNEQFF.